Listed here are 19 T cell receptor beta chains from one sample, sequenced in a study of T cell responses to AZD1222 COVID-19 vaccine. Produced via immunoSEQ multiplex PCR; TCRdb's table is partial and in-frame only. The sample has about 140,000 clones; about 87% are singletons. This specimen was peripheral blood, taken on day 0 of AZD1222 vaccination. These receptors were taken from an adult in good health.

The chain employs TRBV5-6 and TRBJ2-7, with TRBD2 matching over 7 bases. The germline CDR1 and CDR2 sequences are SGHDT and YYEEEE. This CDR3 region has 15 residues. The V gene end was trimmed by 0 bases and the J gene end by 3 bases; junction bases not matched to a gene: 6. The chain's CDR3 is CASSLGTGGSYEQYF. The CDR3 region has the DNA TGTGCCAGCAGCTTGGGGACCGGGGGGAGCTACGAGCAGTACTTC.

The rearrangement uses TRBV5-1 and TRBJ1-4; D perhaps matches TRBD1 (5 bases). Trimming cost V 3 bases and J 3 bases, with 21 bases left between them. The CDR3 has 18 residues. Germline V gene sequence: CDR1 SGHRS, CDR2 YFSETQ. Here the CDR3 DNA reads TGCGCCAGCAGCTCTTGGCCCTACAGGTCCCGAGCTAATGAAAAACTGTTTTTT. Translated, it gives CASSSWPYRSRANEKLFF.

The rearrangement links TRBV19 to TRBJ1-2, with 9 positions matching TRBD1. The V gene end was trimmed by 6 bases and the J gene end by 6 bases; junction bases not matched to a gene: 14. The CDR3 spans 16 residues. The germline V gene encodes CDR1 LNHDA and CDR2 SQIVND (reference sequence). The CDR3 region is CASSGDRAGRTNGYTF. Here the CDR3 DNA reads TGTGCCAGTAGCGGGGACAGGGCTGGTAGAACAAATGGCTACACCTTC.

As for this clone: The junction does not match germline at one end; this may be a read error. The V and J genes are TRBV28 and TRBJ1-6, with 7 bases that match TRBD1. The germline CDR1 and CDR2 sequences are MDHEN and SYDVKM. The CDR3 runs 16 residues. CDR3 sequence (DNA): TGTGCCAGCAACCCTAAACGGACAGGCTATAATTTACCCCTCCACTTT. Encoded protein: CASNPKRTGYNLPLHF. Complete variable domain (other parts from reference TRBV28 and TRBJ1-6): DVKVTQSSRYLVKRTGEKVFLECVQDMDHENMFWYRQDPGLGLRLIYFSYDVKMKEKGDIPEGYSVSREKKERFSLILESASTNQTSMYLCASNPKRTGYNLPLHFGNGTRLTVT.

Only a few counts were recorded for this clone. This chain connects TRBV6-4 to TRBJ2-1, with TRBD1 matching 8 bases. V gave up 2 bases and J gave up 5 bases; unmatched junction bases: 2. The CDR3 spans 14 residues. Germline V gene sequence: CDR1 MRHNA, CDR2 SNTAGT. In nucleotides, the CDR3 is TGTGCCAGCAGTGACGGACAGGGACACAATGAGCAGTTCTTC. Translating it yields CASSDGQGHNEQFF.

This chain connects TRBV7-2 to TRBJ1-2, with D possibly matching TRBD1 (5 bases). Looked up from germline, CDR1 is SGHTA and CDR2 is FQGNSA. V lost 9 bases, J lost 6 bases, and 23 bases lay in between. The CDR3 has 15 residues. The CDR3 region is CARDNSEQGGNGYTF. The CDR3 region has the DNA TGTGCCAGAGACAATTCCGAGCAGGGAGGAAATGGCTACACCTTC.

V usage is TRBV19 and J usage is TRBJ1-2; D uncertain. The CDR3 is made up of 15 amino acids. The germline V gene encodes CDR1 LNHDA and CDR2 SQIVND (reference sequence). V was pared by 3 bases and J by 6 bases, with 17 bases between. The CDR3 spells CASSIRTGKLNGYTF. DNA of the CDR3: TGTGCCAGTAGTATCAGGACCGGGAAGTTAAATGGCTACACCTTC.

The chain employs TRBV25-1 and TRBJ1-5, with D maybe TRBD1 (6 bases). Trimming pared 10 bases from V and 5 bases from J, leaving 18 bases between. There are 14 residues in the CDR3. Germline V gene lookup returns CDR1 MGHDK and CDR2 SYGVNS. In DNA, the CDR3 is TGTGCCACCGGCCTGGCAGGGGAAGATCAGCCCCAGCATTTT. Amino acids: CATGLAGEDQPQHF.

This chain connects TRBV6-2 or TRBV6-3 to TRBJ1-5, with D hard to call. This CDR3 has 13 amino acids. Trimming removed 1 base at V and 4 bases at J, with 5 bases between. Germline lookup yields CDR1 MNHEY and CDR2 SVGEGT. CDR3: CASSYFENQPQHF. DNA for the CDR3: TGTGCCAGCAGTTACTTCGAAAATCAGCCCCAGCATTTT.

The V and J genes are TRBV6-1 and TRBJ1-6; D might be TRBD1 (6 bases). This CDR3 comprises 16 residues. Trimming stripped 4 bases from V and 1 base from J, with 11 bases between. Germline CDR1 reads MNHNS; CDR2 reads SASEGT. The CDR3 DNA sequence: TGTGCCAGCAGTGTACAGGGAGTATCCTATAATTCACCCCTCCACTTT. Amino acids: CASSVQGVSYNSPLHF.

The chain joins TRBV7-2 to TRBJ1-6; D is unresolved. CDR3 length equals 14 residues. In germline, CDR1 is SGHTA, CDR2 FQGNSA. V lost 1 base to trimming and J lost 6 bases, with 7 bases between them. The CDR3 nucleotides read TGTGCCAGCAGCTTAGGACGTCTTAATTCACCCCTCCACTTT. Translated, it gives CASSLGRLNSPLHF.

The CDR3 sequence is CASSRPSGRADTQYF. Written as DNA, the CDR3 is TGCGCCAGCAGCCGGCCCAGCGGGCGGGCAGATACGCAGTATTTT. This sequence joins TRBV5-1 and TRBJ2-3, with a weak D call TRBD2 (6 bases). V was shortened by 4 bases and J by 4 bases, with 16 bases between the two germline ends. The germline V gene has CDR1 SGHRS and CDR2 YFSETQ. The CDR3 spans 15 residues.

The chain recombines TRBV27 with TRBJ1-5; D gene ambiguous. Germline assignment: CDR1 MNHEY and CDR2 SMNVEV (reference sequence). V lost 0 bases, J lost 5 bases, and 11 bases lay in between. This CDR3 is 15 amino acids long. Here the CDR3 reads CASSLSSGGYQPQHF. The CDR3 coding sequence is TGTGCCAGCAGTTTATCTTCTGGCGGCTATCAGCCCCAGCATTTT.

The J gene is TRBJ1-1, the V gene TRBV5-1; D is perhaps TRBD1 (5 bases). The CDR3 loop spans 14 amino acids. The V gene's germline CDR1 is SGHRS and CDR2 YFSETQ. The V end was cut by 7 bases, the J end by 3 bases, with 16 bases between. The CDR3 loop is CASALRAGDTEAFF. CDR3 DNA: TGCGCCAGCGCGTTGAGGGCGGGGGACACTGAAGCTTTCTTT.

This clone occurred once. CDR3 in DNA: TGTGCCAGTAGTAAAGGTCCCACCGGGGAGCTGTTTTTT. Translated: CASSKGPTGELFF. The genes are TRBV19 and TRBJ2-2, with D unclear. Per germline, CDR1 LNHDA and CDR2 SQIVND (reference sequence). V was cut by 4 bases and J by 4 bases, with 7 bases left in between. This CDR3 has 13 amino acids.

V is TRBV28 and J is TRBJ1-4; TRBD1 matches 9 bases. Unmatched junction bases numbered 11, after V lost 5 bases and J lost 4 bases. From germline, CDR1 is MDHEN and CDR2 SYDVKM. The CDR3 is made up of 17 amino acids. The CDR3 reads CASSHNRGPTFNEKLFF. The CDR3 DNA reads TGTGCCAGCAGTCACAACAGGGGGCCAACGTTTAATGAAAAACTGTTTTTT.

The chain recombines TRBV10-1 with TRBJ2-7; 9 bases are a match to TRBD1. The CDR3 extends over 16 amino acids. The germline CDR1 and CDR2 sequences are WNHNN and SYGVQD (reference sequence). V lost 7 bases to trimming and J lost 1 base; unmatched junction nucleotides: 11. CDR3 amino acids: CASTGQGRSLSYEQYF. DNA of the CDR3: TGCGCCAGCACGGGACAGGGCCGATCCTTATCCTACGAGCAGTACTTC.

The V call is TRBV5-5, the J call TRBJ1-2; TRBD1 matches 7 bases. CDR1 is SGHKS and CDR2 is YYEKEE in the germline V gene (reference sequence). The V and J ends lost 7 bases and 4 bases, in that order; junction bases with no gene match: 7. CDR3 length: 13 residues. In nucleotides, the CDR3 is TGTGCCAGCGCCCCCGACAGGGCCTATGGCTACACCTTC. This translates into CASAPDRAYGYTF.

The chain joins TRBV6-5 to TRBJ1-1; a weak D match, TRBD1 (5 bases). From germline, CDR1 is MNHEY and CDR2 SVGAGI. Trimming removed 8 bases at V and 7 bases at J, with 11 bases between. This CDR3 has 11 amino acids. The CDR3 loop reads CASRGESEAFF. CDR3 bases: TGTGCCAGCCGGGGGGAGAGTGAAGCTTTCTTT.